This T cell receptor beta chain is drawn from a study of a mutant IDH1 vaccine in newly diagnosed glioma. Across the study: Following radiotherapy alone, or alongside temozolomide cycles, vaccination was started after an interval of 4-6 weeks.

Time point described: week 35, safety follow-up. Each dose of the vaccine consisted of 300 ug of mutant IDH1 20-mer peptide, with topical imiquimod. Concerning this clone itself: What it recognizes is unknown.

Only in-frame clones appear in the TCRdb table, and some are missing; sequencing was by immunoSEQ multiplex PCR. Of about 50,000 clones in the sample, 75% to 85% were seen once. The CDR3 length is 17 residues. This specimen was PBMCs, taken from a glioma patient whose treatment included an IDH1 peptide vaccine. The source of this sequence is a man in his forties or fifties with glioma. This chain connects TRBV12-1 to TRBJ2-2; the DNA was not used to check the table's D call, TRBD2. TRBV12-1 is given as a pseudogene. The CDR3 here is CASSLRTSGKDAGELFF. The DNA for the CDR3 is TGTGCCAGCAGCCTACGGACTAGCGGGAAGGACGCCGGGGAGCTGTTTTTT.